This TCR beta chain was recorded in a study of regulatory T cells in long-lasting Graves disease. This CDR3 comprises 17 residues. Germline V gene sequence: CDR1 LGHDT, CDR2 YNNKEL (reference sequence). The V end was cut by 0 bases, the J end by 4 bases, with 13 bases between. Time point meaning: newly diagnosed GD, antithyroid drugs for less than 3 months. PBMC-extracted RNA yielded the TCR library. Investigators prepared the TCR beta libraries by applying iRepertoire HTBI primers and Arm-PCR of CDR3 regions. A single record per CDR3 protein comes from TCRdb applying MiXCR to the multiplex PCR reads. The sample contains a few hundred thousand distinct CDR3 sequences, roughly 12% of which appear only once. This clonotype occurred many times. These data were likewise used in another study, on T cells in Graves' hyperthyroidism and ophthalmopathy.

The sequencing here drew on peripheral blood mononuclear cells (PBMCs), taken at new diagnosis, from a patient treated with antithyroid drugs. The rearrangement joins TRBV3-1 to TRBJ1-6; no clear D. The TCR originated in a young woman with Graves disease. As DNA, the CDR3 is TGTGCCAGCAGCCAAGATCGGGCGGACGTTTATAATTCACCCCTCCACTTT. It encodes CASSQDRADVYNSPLHF.